This T cell receptor beta chain was sequenced in a study of T cell changes during pregnancy in multiple sclerosis. The data were produced by immunoSEQ multiplex PCR, yet TCRdb's version contains in-frame clones alone and is incomplete. This sample has approximately 63,000 clones, with roughly 89% found just once. Germline assignment: CDR1 MNHEY and CDR2 SMNVEV (reference sequence). This CDR3 has 15 residues. Between the trimmed V and J ends, which lost 4 bases and 4 bases, there was a span of 16 bases. The TCR comes from a female donor in good health, enrolled as a control in a pregnancy study. Sequences were derived from peripheral blood, sampled after pregnancy. The rearrangement joins TRBV27 to TRBJ1-2; D is perhaps TRBD1 (5 bases). The CDR3 loop is CASSSVRQGPYGYTF. CDR3 DNA: TGTGCCAGCAGTTCCGTGCGGCAGGGTCCCTATGGCTACACCTTC.